Judged by abundance, the clone carrying this T cell receptor (beta chain) is large. Its matching antigen is unknown. This record comes from a study of T cell repertoires in aging, cancer and after chemotherapy. Study details: Donor ages fell into six groups from 30 or younger up to 70 or older.

Peripheral blood genomic DNA, not sorted cells or RNA, was the template. Losses at the gene ends were 6 bases for V and 2 bases for J; bases not matched to a gene: 6. The CDR3 loop spans 14 amino acids. Multiplex touch-down PCR with TRB-A/B primers amplified rearranged V-D-J TRB sequences. Each CDR3 protein gets one entry after TCRdb re-called the multiplex PCR reads with MiXCR. This sample has over a thousand distinct CDR3 sequences, with 20% to 25% found just once. Study-wide findings and caveats: These repertoire data do not allow conclusions about immunological memory after chemotherapy. Compared with age-matched healthy donors, untreated hematological or solid cancer patients showed higher blood TCR clonality. In healthy donors, age-related TCR diversity loss mainly reflected lost richness.

This sequence originates from a human donor with a solid tumor. The rearrangement uses TRBV12-3 or TRBV12-4 and TRBJ1-2, with 7 bases aligning to TRBD1. Sequenced: blood. The CDR3 DNA reads as TGTGCCAGCAGGCGACAGGGTGTAAACTATGGCTACACCTTC. Its translation: CASRRQGVNYGYTF.